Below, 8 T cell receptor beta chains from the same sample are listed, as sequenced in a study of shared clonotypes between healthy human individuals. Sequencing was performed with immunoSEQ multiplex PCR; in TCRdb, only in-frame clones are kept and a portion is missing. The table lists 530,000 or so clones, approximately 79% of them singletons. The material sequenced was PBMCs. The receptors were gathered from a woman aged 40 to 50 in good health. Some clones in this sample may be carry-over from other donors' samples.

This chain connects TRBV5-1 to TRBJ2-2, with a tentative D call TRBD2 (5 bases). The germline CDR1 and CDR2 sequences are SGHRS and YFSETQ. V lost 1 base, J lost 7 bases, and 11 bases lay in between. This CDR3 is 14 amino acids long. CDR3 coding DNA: TGCGCCAGCAGCTTGCCGGGGTCGAACGGGGAGCTGTTTTTT. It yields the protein CASSLPGSNGELFF.

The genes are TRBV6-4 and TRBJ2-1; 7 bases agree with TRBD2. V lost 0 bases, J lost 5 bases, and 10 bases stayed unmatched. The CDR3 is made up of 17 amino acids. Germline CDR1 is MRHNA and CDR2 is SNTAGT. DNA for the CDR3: TGTGCCAGCAGTGACTCGGTAGAAACTAGCGAAGACAATGAGCAGTTCTTC. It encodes CASSDSVETSEDNEQFF.

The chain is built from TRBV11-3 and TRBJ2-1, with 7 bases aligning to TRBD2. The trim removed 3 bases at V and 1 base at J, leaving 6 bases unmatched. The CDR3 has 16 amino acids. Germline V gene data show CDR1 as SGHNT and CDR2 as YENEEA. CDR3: CASSLGGPGSYNEQFF. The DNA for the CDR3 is TGTGCCAGCAGCTTGGGAGGGCCCGGTTCCTACAATGAGCAGTTCTTC.

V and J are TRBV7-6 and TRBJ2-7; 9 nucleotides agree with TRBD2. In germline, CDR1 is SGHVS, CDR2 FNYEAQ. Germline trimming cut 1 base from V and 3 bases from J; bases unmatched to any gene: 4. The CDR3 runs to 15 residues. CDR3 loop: CASSLVSSGIYEQYF. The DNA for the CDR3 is TGTGCCAGCAGCTTAGTTTCTAGCGGGATCTACGAGCAGTACTTC.

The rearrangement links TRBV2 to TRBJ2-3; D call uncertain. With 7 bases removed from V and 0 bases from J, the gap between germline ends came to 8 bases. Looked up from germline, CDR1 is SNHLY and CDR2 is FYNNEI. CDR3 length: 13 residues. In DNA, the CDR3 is TGTGCCAGCAACACCGGGAGCACAGATACGCAGTATTTT. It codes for CASNTGSTDTQYF.

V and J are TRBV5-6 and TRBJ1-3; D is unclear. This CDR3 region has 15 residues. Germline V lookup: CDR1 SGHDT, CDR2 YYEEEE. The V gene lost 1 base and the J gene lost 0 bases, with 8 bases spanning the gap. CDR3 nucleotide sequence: TGTGCCAGCAGCTTGTTGTTGGGCTCTGGAAACACCATATATTTT. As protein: CASSLLLGSGNTIYF.

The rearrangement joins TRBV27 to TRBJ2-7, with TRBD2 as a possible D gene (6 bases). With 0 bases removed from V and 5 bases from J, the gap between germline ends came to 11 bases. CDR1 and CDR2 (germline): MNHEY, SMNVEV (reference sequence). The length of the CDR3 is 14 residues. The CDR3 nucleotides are TGTGCCAGCAGTTTATCTAGCGGACGCCACGAGCAGTACTTC. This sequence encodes CASSLSSGRHEQYF.

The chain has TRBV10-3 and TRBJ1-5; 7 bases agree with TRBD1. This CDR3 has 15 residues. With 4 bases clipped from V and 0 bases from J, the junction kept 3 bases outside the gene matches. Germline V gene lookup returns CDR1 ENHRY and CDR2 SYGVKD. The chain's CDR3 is CAISVGQDSNQPQHF. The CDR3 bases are TGTGCCATCAGTGTTGGACAGGATAGCAATCAGCCCCAGCATTTT.